This passage covers 3 T cell receptor beta chains from one sample sequenced in a study of blood T cell repertoires in COVID-19. This table comes from immunoSEQ multiplex PCR, and its TCRdb copy is limited to in-frame clones, with some not included. This table holds about 58,000 clones, 85% to 90% found once. Material for sequencing was peripheral blood. Every receptor here comes from a man between 60 and 75 years old with acute or convalescent COVID-19.

This clone was picked up one time. This chain connects TRBV5-6 to TRBJ1-1, with D possibly being TRBD1 (6 bases). The V end lost 2 bases, the J end lost 7 bases, and 27 bases lay between the germline ends. The CDR3 totals 18 residues. In germline, CDR1 is SGHDT, CDR2 YYEEEE. CDR3 region: CASSFPEYLGGQSGEAFF. CDR3 DNA sequence: TGTGCCAGCAGCTTCCCGGAATATCTGGGGGGGCAATCCGGTGAAGCTTTCTTT.

V is TRBV5-1 and J is TRBJ2-5; 7 positions match TRBD1. CDR3 size: 15 residues. Trimming cost V 0 bases and J 3 bases; bases outside gene matches: 5. Germline V gives CDR1 SGHRS, CDR2 YFSETQ. The CDR3 region has the DNA TGCGCCAGCAGCTTGGCCGGGACAGCAAAAGAGACCCAGTACTTC. The encoded protein is CASSLAGTAKETQYF.

The chain recombines TRBV29-1 with TRBJ2-2, with D perhaps matching TRBD1 (6 bases). The germline V and J ends were trimmed by 0 bases and 5 bases, with 13 bases remaining between them. CDR3 size: 15 residues. Germline assignment: CDR1 SQVTM and CDR2 ANQGSEA. The CDR3 region is CSVEDPTGWTGELFF. CDR3 nucleotides: TGCAGCGTTGAAGATCCCACAGGGTGGACCGGGGAGCTGTTTTTT.